The 5 T cell receptor beta chains given below trace back to one sample, sequenced in a study of coeliac disease. The antigens of these receptors remain unknown. Produced via immunoSEQ multiplex PCR; TCRdb's table is partial and in-frame only. The top ten clones hold 11% of a sample with about 4,200 clones, around 68% of them seen once. Broader study findings: Control samples showed higher TRB and TRG clonality than intraepithelial and lamina propria samples in active celiac disease.

The specimen sequenced was intraepithelial lymphocytes from the gut. These receptors all stem from a woman aged 18-29 years with active celiac disease.

The V and J genes are TRBV29-1 and TRBJ2-1, with 8 bases fitting TRBD2. With 4 bases clipped from V and 5 bases from J, the junction kept 4 bases outside the gene matches. CDR1 is SQVTM, CDR2 ANQGSEA, per germline. The CDR3 runs to 13 residues. The DNA for the CDR3 is TGCAGCGTTGGACTAGCGTTAGACAATGAGCAGTTCTTC. Translated: CSVGLALDNEQFF.

This chain connects TRBV9 to TRBJ1-2; perhaps TRBD1 as D (5 bases). Germline assignment: CDR1 SGDLS and CDR2 YYNGEE. V dropped 4 bases and J dropped 0 bases, with 19 bases sitting between them. There are 17 residues in the CDR3. CDR3 sequence (DNA): TGTGCCAGCAGCTCCAGCATCGACAGAGAGACTAACTATGGCTACACCTTC. It codes for CASSSSIDRETNYGYTF.

The V gene is TRBV5-6, the J gene TRBJ2-5, with no clear D. The V end was cut by 0 bases, the J end by 3 bases, with 6 bases between. CDR1 is SGHDT and CDR2 is YYEEEE in the germline V gene. This CDR3 comprises 13 residues. The CDR3 DNA reads as TGTGCCAGCAGCTTGGTCCAGAAAGAGACCCAGTACTTC. This translates into CASSLVQKETQYF. The variable domain in full, with the rest retrieved from reference TRBV5-6 and TRBJ2-5, is DAGVTQSPTHLIKTRGQQVTLRCSPKSGHDTVSWYQQALGQGPQFIFQYYEEEERQRGNFPDRFSGHQFPNYSSELNVNALLLGDSALYLCASSLVQKETQYFGPGTRLLVL.

A few counts support this clone. The gene calls are TRBV7-9 and TRBJ2-7, with D tentatively TRBD1 (6 bases). Germline V CDR1 and CDR2: SEHNR, FQNEAQ (reference sequence). The length of the CDR3 is 16 residues. Trimming took 6 bases from V and 2 from J, leaving 20 bases between them. CDR3 sequence reads: CASSNQDSDRPYEQYF. In DNA, the CDR3 is TGTGCCAGCAGTAACCAGGACAGCGACAGACCCTACGAGCAGTACTTC.

By share, this clone counts as large. The chain is built from TRBV19 and TRBJ1-1; 8 bases fit TRBD1. Germline CDR1 LNHDA, CDR2 SQIVND (reference sequence). V lost 8 bases, J lost 4 bases, and 3 bases stayed unmatched. The CDR3 totals 12 residues. CDR3 sequence: CASDRGGTEAFF. The CDR3 DNA follows: TGTGCCAGTGACAGGGGAGGCACTGAAGCTTTCTTT.